These 28 T cell receptor beta chains were sequenced from one sample in a study of T-cell reconstitution after alpha-beta-depleted transplantation in children. During its preparation, the TCRbeta library received unique molecular identifiers. Each CDR3 protein gets one entry after TCRdb re-called the PCR reads with MiXCR. The table has 640,000 or so distinct CDR3 sequences, 16% seen once. Sequencing was performed on PBMCs from the stem cell graft donor, taken from the stem cell graft. The receptors stem from a human donor who donated a stem cell graft to a child with acute myeloid leukemia.

The gene calls are TRBV5-5 and TRBJ2-7; a weak D match, TRBD2 (6 bases). The CDR3 covers 15 residues. Germline assignment: CDR1 SGHKS and CDR2 YYEKEE (reference sequence). V was shortened by 3 bases and J by 0 bases, with 13 bases between the two germline ends. The DNA for the CDR3 is TGTGCCAGCAGCTCCGCCGGGGACTTCTCCTACGAGCAGTACTTC. Encoded protein: CASSSAGDFSYEQYF.

This rearrangement joins TRBV24-1 to TRBJ1-2, with 8 bases matching TRBD1. Germline CDR1 and CDR2: KGHDR and SFDVKD. This CDR3 has 14 residues. Trimming at V came to 2 bases and at J to 4 bases, leaving 2 bases not matched to a gene. CDR3 sequence: CATSDSGTGYGYTF. In DNA, the CDR3 is TGTGCCACCAGTGATTCCGGGACAGGCTATGGCTACACCTTC.

This clonotype was recorded many times. The CDR3 loop reads CANKGGTSGGDYNEQFF. The CDR3 region has the DNA TGTGCCAACAAGGGCGGGACTAGCGGGGGCGATTACAATGAGCAGTTCTTC. The chain has TRBV12-3 or TRBV12-4 and TRBJ2-1, with 14 bases fitting TRBD2. This CDR3 comprises 17 residues. The ends lost 10 bases at V and 4 bases at J; junction bases unmatched: 12.

This clonotype was seen repeatedly, ten times or more. The chain recombines TRBV12-3 or TRBV12-4 with TRBJ1-1; the D is unclear. This CDR3 region has 13 residues. Trimming stripped 6 bases from V and 4 bases from J, with 12 bases between. CDR3 bases: TGTGCCAGCAGCGGATTTAGGGCCACTGAAGCTTTCTTT. Protein sequence: CASSGFRATEAFF.

This clonotype was recorded at least ten times. The chain has TRBV29-1 and TRBJ1-3; D is ambiguous. CDR1 and CDR2 (germline): SQVTM, ANQGSEA. The CDR3 length is 11 residues. V was shortened by 0 bases and J by 5 bases, with 2 bases between the two germline ends. The CDR3 DNA is TGCAGCGTTGAAGATCGAAACACCATATATTTT. Amino acids: CSVEDRNTIYF.

This clonotype was counted ten times or more. This chain uses TRBV6-1 with TRBJ1-2, with D perhaps matching TRBD1 (6 bases). The CDR3 loop spans 16 amino acids. V lost 6 bases to trimming and J lost 1 base, with 18 bases between them. Germline loops: CDR1 MNHNS, CDR2 SASEGT. DNA of the CDR3: TGTGCCAGCAGAAACCAACAGGGATGGGATAACTATGGCTACACCTTC. Its translation is CASRNQQGWDNYGYTF.

V and J are TRBV29-1 and TRBJ2-1; a possible D gene is TRBD1 (6 bases). Germline V lookup: CDR1 SQVTM, CDR2 ANQGSEA. V was pared by 5 bases and J by 7 bases, with 12 bases between. The CDR3 is 12 amino acids. The CDR3 DNA sequence: TGCAGCGTTACAGGGTCCGGGAATGAGCAGTTCTTC. The encoded protein is CSVTGSGNEQFF.

The chain uses TRBV10-3 and TRBJ2-2; 7 bases agree with TRBD1. Germline lookup yields CDR1 ENHRY and CDR2 SYGVKD. The J segment lost 5 bases and the V segment lost 10 bases, leaving 10 bases of the junction unmatched. CDR3 length: 14 amino acids. In DNA form, the CDR3 reads TGTGCCAGCTCCGGGACAGCAAAGACCGGGGAGCTGTTTTTT. It specifies CASSGTAKTGELFF.

This chain uses TRBV12-3 or TRBV12-4 with TRBJ2-5, with D maybe TRBD2 (6 bases). V was clipped by 4 bases and J by 0 bases, with 18 bases between them. The CDR3 runs to 17 residues. The CDR3 region has the DNA TGTGCCAGCAGTTCCTTTCGAAGCGGGCTATACCAAGAGACCCAGTACTTC. It codes for CASSSFRSGLYQETQYF.

This clonotype was seen a handful of times. The chain joins TRBV5-5 to TRBJ1-2, with 8 nucleotides matching TRBD1. The trim removed 3 bases at V and 6 bases at J, leaving 10 bases unmatched. The CDR3 is 15 residues long. Germline lookup yields CDR1 SGHKS and CDR2 YYEKEE (reference sequence). The CDR3 loop is CASSWGQAGYDGYTF. CDR3 nucleotide sequence: TGTGCCAGCAGCTGGGGACAGGCAGGATACGATGGCTACACCTTC.

This clonotype was observed a handful of times. The rearrangement links TRBV7-2 to TRBJ1-3, with a weak D call TRBD1 (5 bases). Between the trimmed V and J ends, which lost 2 bases and 3 bases, there was a span of 11 bases. The CDR3 contains 15 residues. CDR1 is SGHTA and CDR2 is FQGNSA in the germline V gene. In DNA form, the CDR3 reads TGTGCCAGCAGCTTATGGGGGTTCGATGGAAACACCATATATTTT. Protein product: CASSLWGFDGNTIYF.

This chain uses TRBV7-8 with TRBJ2-2; D tentatively reads TRBD1 or TRBD2 (6 bases each). The CDR3 consists of 14 residues. CDR1 is SGHVS and CDR2 is FQNEAQ in the germline V gene. Trimming took off 8 bases at V and 3 bases at J, with 13 bases between the two ends. DNA for the CDR3: TGTGCCAGCGGAGAAAGGGGGGACACCGGGGAGCTGTTTTTT. Protein: CASGERGDTGELFF.

As for this clonotype: A read error is possible here, since a much larger clone lies one base away. The chain carries TRBV6-5 and TRBJ2-5, with D possibly matching TRBD1 (7 bases). Between the trimmed V and J ends, which lost 2 bases and 5 bases, there was a span of 12 bases. The CDR3 sequence is 14 residues long. Germline loops: CDR1 MNHEY, CDR2 SVGAGI. CDR3: CASSYRRGAETQYF. The CDR3 bases are TGTGCCAGCAGTTACCGCAGGGGGGCGGAGACCCAGTACTTC.

This clonotype showed up many times. This chain links TRBV20-1 with TRBJ2-5; D is uncertain. Per the germline V gene, CDR1 is DFQATT and CDR2 is SNEGSKA (reference sequence). V lost 1 base, J lost 2 bases, and 8 bases lay in between. The CDR3 extends over 13 amino acids. CDR3 in amino acids: CSARARRQETQYF. The CDR3 bases are TGCAGTGCTAGAGCCCGGCGACAAGAGACCCAGTACTTC.

The gene calls are TRBV6-5 and TRBJ2-5; D might be TRBD2 (5 bases). Deletions cut 7 bases from V and 7 bases from J, with 13 bases between. CDR3 length: 12 residues. The germline gives CDR1 MNHEY, CDR2 SVGAGI. Here the CDR3 reads CASTPGAGTQYF. The CDR3 nucleotides are TGTGCCAGCACCCCGGGTGCGGGGACCCAGTACTTC.

In this sample, this clonotype turned up many times. The chain joins TRBV6-1 to TRBJ2-3; the D gene is possibly TRBD2 (6 bases). CDR3 length: 14 amino acids. Germline V CDR1 and CDR2: MNHNS, SASEGT. V lost 6 bases and J 3 bases, leaving 13 bases between the germline ends. As DNA, the CDR3 is TGTGCCAGCAGAACTGGGGGGTGGACAGATACGCAGTATTTT. Residues: CASRTGGWTDTQYF.

This clonotype showed up many times. This sequence joins TRBV12-3 or TRBV12-4 and TRBJ1-2, with unresolved D. V shed 0 bases and J shed 1 base, with 9 bases lying between them. CDR3 length: 15 amino acids. CDR3 sequence reads: CASSLALSGNYGYTF. CDR3 in DNA: TGTGCCAGCAGTTTAGCGCTAAGCGGTAACTATGGCTACACCTTC.

This clonotype was detected many times. This chain links TRBV5-6 with TRBJ1-2, with a possible D match to TRBD1 (5 bases). The ends were cut back, 0 bases at V and 6 bases at J, with 12 bases in the middle. The CDR3 has 14 residues. CDR1 SGHDT and CDR2 YYEEEE come from the germline V gene. CDR3: CASSLALLGDGYTF. The CDR3 coding sequence is TGTGCCAGCAGCTTGGCACTCCTGGGGGATGGCTACACCTTC.

This clonotype showed up many times. The chain carries TRBV29-1 and TRBJ2-5; the D call may be TRBD1 or TRBD2 (6 bases each). Germline CDR1 reads SQVTM; CDR2 reads ANQGSEA. This CDR3 has 13 amino acids. Between the trimmed V and J ends, which lost 8 bases and 5 bases, there was a span of 18 bases. CDR3 sequence reads: CSLTLGGEETQYF. DNA for the CDR3: TGCAGCCTGACCCTCGGGGGCGAGGAGACCCAGTACTTC.

In this sample, this clonotype turned up many times. V gene TRBV29-1 combines with J gene TRBJ2-5; 10 bases align to TRBD1. CDR3 length equals 16 residues. The ends lost 0 bases at V and 4 bases at J; junction bases unmatched: 8. Per germline, CDR1 SQVTM and CDR2 ANQGSEA. CDR3 residues: CSVEDPLTGGPETQYF. The CDR3 DNA follows: TGCAGCGTTGAAGACCCCCTGACAGGGGGCCCAGAGACCCAGTACTTC.

The chain has TRBV7-8 and TRBJ1-3; tentative D call: TRBD1 (6 bases). The CDR3 has 14 residues. Germline loops: CDR1 SGHVS, CDR2 FQNEAQ. Trimming shortened V by 4 bases and J by 1 base, and 8 bases separated the two germline ends. The CDR3 protein is CASSYGQSGNTIYF. CDR3 nucleotide sequence: TGTGCCAGCAGCTACGGACAGTCTGGAAACACCATATATTTT.

The genes are TRBV5-8 and TRBJ2-7; D not certain. The CDR3 totals 15 residues. Germline CDR1 and CDR2: SGHTS and YDEGEE. The ends were cut back, 4 bases at V and 3 bases at J, with 17 bases in the middle. The CDR3 DNA reads TGTGCCAGCAGCGAAAGTAGAGACACCCACTACGAGCAGTACGTC. It codes for CASSESRDTHYEQYV.

In regard to this clonotype: A much larger clone is a single base away; this may be a read error. The V and J genes are TRBV29-1 and TRBJ2-1, with D maybe TRBD2 (5 bases). CDR3 length equals 15 residues. V lost 3 bases and J 8 bases, leaving 20 bases between the germline ends. Germline lookup yields CDR1 SQVTM and CDR2 ANQGSEA. Written as DNA, the CDR3 is TGCAGCGTTGAGTCCGGGATCTCCCCCTCCTATGAGCAGTTCTTC. This gives the protein CSVESGISPSYEQFF.

This clonotype appeared many times. The chain carries TRBV7-6 and TRBJ1-1; a weak D match, TRBD1 (5 bases). Germline CDR1 SGHVS, CDR2 FNYEAQ. The CDR3 loop spans 16 amino acids. V shed 1 base and J shed 1 base, with 13 bases lying between them. CDR3 amino acids: CASSLVGGVRNTEAFF. The CDR3 DNA reads as TGTGCCAGCAGCTTAGTTGGGGGGGTAAGGAACACTGAAGCTTTCTTT.

The chain couples TRBV5-1 to TRBJ2-1; TRBD2 might be the D (7 bases). Germline V gene lookup returns CDR1 SGHRS and CDR2 YFSETQ. The V and J ends lost 9 bases and 9 bases respectively, with 16 bases between them. This CDR3 comprises 12 residues. The CDR3 DNA is TGCGCCACCCGGGGGGCCGGGGGTGAGCAGTTCTTC. This encodes CATRGAGGEQFF.

This rearrangement joins TRBV25-1 to TRBJ1-4; TRBD1 aligns across 8 bases. Germline V CDR1 and CDR2: MGHDK, SYGVNS. The CDR3 totals 17 residues. V lost 2 bases, J lost 2 bases, and 7 bases stayed unmatched. CDR3 amino acids: CASSEGGQGWTNEKLFF. For the CDR3, the DNA is TGTGCCAGCAGTGAAGGTGGACAGGGTTGGACTAATGAAAAACTGTTTTTT.

There are many counts of this clonotype. The rearrangement joins TRBV18 to TRBJ2-2; D uncertain. There are 14 residues in the CDR3. CDR1 is KGHSH, CDR2 LQKENI, per germline. V was pared by 3 bases and J by 6 bases, with 11 bases between. The DNA for the CDR3 is TGTGCCAGCTCACCTCGACTGGAAGCCGGGGAGCTGTTTTTT. This gives the protein CASSPRLEAGELFF.

The V call is TRBV4-3, the J call TRBJ2-1; 11 nucleotides agree with TRBD1. The germline gives CDR1 LGHNA, CDR2 YSLEER. The CDR3 totals 17 residues. V shed 3 bases, J shed 5 bases, and the junction held 9 bases outside the gene matches. The CDR3: CASSHPNLGQGDNEQFF. The CDR3 nucleotides read TGCGCCAGCAGCCACCCTAACCTGGGACAGGGGGACAATGAGCAGTTCTTC.